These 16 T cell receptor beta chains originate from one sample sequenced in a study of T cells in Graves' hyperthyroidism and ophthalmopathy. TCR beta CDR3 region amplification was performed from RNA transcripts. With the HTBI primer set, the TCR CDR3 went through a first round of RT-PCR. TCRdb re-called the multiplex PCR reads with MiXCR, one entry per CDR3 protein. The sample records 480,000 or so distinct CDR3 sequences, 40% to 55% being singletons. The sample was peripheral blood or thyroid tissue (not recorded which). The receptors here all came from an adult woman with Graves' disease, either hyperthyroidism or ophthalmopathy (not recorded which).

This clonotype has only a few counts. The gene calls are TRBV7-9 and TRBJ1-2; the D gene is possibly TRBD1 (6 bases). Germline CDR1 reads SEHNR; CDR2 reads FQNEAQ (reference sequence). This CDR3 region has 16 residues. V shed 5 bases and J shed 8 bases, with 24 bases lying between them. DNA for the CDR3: TGTGCCAGCAGCGTAGATGGAGAGGGGGGCATTGGAGGCTACACCTTC. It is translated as CASSVDGEGGIGGYTF.

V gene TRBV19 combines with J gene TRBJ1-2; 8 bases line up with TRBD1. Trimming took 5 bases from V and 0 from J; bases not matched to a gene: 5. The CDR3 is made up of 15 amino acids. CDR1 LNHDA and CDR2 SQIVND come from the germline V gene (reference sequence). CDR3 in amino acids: CASSSGQGPNYGYTF. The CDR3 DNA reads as TGTGCCAGTAGTTCCGGACAGGGTCCTAACTATGGCTACACCTTC. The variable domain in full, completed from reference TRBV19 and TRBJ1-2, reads DGGITQSPKYLFRKEGQNVTLSCEQNLNHDAMYWYRQDPGQGLRLIYYSQIVNDFQKGDIAEGYSVSREKKESFPLTVTSAQKNPTAFYLCASSSGQGPNYGYTFGSGTRLTVV.

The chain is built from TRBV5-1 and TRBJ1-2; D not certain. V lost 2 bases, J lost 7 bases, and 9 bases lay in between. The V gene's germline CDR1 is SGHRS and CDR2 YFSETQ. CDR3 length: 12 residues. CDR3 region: CASSLDRPGYTF. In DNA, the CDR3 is TGCGCCAGCAGCTTAGATAGGCCTGGCTACACCTTC.

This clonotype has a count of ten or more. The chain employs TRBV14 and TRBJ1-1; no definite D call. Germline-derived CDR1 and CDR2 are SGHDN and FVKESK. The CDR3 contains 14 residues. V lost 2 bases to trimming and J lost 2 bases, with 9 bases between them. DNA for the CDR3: TGTGCCAGCAGCCAATGGGCGGATAACACTGAAGCTTTCTTT. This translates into CASSQWADNTEAFF.

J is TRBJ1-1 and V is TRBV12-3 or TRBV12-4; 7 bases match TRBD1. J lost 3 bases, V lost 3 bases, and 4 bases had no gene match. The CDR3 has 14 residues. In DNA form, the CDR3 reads TGTGCCAGCAGTTTGGGACAGTCATACACTGAAGCTTTCTTT. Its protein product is CASSLGQSYTEAFF.

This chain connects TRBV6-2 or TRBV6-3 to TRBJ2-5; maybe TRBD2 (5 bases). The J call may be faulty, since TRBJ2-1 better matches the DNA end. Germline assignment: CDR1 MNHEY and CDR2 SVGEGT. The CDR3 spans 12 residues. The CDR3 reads CASTDSPGEQFF. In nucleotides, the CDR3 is TGTGCCAGCACCGACTCCCCGGGGGAGCAGTTCTTC.

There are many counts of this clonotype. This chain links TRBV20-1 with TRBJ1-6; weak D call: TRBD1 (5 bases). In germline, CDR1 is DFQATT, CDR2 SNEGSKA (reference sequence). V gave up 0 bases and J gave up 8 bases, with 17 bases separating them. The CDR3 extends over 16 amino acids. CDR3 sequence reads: CSARDFRLQGDSPLHF. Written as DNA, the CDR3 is TGCAGTGCTAGAGATTTTAGGCTCCAAGGGGATTCACCCCTCCACTTT.

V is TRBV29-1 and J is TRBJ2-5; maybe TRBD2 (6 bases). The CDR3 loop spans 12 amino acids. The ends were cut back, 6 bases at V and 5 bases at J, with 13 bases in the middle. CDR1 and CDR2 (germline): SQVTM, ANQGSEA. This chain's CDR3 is CSVPGASETQYF. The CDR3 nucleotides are TGCAGCGTCCCGGGAGCGTCGGAGACCCAGTACTTC.

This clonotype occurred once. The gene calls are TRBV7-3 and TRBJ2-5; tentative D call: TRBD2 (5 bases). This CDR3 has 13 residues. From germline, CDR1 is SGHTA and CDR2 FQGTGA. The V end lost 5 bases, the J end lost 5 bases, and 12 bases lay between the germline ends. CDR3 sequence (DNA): TGTGCCAGCAGCCCCGCTAGCTGGGAGACCCAGTACTTC. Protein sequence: CASSPASWETQYF.

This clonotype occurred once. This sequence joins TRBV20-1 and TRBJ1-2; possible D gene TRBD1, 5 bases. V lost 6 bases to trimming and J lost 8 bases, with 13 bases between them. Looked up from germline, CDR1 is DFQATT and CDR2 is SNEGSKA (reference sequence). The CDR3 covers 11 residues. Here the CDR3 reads CSAAGGGGYTF. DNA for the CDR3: TGCAGTGCCGCCGGGGGGGGGGGCTACACCTTC.

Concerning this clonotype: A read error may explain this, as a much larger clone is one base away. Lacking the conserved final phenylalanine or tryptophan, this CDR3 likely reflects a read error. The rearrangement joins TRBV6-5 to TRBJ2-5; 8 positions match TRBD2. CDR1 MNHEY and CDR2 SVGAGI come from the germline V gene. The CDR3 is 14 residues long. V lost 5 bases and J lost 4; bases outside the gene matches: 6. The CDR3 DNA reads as TGTGCCAGCAGTGAGGGGAGCGGGAGAGAGACCCAGTACCTC. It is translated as CASSEGSGRETQYL.

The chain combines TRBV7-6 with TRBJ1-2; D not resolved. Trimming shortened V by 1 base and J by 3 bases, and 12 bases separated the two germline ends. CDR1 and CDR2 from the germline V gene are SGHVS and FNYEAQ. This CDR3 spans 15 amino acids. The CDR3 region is CASSLDSGDYYGYTF. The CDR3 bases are TGTGCCAGCAGCTTAGATAGTGGAGACTACTATGGCTACACCTTC.

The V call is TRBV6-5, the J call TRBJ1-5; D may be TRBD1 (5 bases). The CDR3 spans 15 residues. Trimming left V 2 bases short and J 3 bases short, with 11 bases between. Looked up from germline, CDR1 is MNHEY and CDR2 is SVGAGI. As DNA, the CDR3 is TGTGCCAGCAGTTACAAGGGGAACCTCAATCAGCCCCAGCATTTT. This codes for CASSYKGNLNQPQHF.

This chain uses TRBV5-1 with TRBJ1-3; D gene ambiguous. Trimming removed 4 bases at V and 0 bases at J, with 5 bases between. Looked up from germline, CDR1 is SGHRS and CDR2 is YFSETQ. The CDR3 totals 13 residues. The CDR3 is CASSVDSGNTIYF. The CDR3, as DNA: TGCGCCAGCAGCGTAGACTCTGGAAACACCATATATTTT.

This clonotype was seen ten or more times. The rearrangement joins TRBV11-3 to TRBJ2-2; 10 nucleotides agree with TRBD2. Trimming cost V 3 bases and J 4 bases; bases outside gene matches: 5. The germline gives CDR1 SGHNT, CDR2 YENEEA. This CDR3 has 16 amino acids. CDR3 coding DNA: TGTGCCAGCAGCTTGGGGACTAGCGTTTTCACCGGGGAGCTGTTTTTT. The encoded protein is CASSLGTSVFTGELFF.

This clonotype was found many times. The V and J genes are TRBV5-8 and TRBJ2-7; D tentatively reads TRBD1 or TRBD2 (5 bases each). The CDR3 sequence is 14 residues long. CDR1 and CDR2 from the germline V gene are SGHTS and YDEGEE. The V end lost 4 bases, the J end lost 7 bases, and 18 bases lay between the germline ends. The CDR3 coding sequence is TGTGCCAGCAGCCAGGGTGCGGAGGCCACGGAGCAGTACTTC. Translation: CASSQGAEATEQYF.